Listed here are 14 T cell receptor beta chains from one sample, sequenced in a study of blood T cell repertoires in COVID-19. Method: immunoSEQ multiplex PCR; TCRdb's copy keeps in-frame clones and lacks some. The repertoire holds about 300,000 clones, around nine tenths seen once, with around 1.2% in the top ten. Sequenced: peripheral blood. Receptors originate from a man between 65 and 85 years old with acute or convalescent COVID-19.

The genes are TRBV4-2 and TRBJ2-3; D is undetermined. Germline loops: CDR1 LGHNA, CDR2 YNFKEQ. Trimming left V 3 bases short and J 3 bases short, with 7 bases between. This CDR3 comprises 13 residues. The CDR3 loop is CASSHEATDTQYF. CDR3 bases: TGTGCCAGCAGCCACGAGGCGACAGATACGCAGTATTTT.

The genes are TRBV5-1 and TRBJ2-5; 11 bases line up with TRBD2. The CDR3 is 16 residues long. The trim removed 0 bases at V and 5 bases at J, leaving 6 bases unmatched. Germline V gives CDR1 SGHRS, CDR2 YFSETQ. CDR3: CASSLGPSGGLETQYF. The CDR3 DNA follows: TGCGCCAGCAGCTTGGGTCCTAGCGGGGGGTTGGAGACCCAGTACTTC.

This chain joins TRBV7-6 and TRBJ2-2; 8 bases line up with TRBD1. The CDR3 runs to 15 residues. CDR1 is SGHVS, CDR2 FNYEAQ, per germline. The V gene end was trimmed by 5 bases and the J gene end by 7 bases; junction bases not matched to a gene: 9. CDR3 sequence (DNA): TGTGCCAGCAGCGTCAGGGGGCGCGGAGGCGGGGAGCTGTTTTTT. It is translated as CASSVRGRGGGELFF.

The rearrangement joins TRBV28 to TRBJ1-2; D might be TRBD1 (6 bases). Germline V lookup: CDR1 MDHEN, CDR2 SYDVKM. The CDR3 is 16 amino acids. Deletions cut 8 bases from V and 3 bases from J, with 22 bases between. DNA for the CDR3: TGTGCCAGCTCCCTAAGCGGCGCCAGGGGTTACTATGGCTACACCTTC. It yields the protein CASSLSGARGYYGYTF.

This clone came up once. Written as DNA, the CDR3 is TGTGCCAGCAGTGAACAAACAGGGGGAGGTCAGCCCCAGCATTTT. Its protein product is CASSEQTGGGQPQHF. The rearrangement links TRBV2 to TRBJ1-5, with 8 positions matching TRBD1. The CDR3 covers 15 residues. The junction had 6 bases not matched to a gene; V was cut back by 2 bases and J by 6 bases. Germline V CDR1 and CDR2: SNHLY, FYNNEI.

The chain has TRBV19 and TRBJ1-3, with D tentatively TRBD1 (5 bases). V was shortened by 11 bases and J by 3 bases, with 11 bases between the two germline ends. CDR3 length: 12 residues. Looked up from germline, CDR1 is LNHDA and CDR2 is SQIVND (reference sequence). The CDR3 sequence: CAVGLIGNTIYF. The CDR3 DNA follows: TGTGCCGTGGGACTGATTGGAAACACCATATATTTT. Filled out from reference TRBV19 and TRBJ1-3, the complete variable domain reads DGGITQSPKYLFRKEGQNVTLSCEQNLNHDAMYWYRQDPGQGLRLIYYSQIVNDFQKGDIAEGYSVSREKKESFPLTVTSAQKNPTAFYLCAVGLIGNTIYFGEGSWLTVV.

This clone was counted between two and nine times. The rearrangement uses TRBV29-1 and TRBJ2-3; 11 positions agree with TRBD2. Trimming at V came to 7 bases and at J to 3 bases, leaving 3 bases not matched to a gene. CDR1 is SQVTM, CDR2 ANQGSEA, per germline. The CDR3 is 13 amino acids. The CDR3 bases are TGCAGCGCTAGCGGGAGGAGGACAGATACGCAGTATTTT. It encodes CSASGRRTDTQYF.

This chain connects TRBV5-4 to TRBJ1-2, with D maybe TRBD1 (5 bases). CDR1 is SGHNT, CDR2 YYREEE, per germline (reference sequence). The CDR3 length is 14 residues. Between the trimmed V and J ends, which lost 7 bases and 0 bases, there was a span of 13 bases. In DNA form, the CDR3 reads TGTGCCAGCGTTCCAGGGTTATCTAACTATGGCTACACCTTC. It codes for CASVPGLSNYGYTF.

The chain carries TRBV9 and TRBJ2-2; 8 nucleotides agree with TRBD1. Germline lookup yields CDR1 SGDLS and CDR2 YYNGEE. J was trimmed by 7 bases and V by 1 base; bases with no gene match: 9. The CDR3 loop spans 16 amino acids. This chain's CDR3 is CASSVRWTGTFGELFF. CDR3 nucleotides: TGTGCCAGCAGCGTACGATGGACAGGGACATTCGGGGAGCTGTTTTTT.

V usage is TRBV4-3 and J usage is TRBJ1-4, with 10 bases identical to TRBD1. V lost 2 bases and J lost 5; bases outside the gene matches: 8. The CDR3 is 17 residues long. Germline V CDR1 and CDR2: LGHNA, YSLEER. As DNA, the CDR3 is TGCGCCAGCAGCCAAACAGGACCGGGACAGGGGAATGAAAAACTGTTTTTT. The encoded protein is CASSQTGPGQGNEKLFF.

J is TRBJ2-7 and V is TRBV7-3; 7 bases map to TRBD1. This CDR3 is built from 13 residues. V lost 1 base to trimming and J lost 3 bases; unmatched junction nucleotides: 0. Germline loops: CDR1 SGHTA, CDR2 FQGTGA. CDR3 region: CASSLNRGYEQYF. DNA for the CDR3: TGTGCCAGCAGCTTAAACAGGGGCTACGAGCAGTACTTC.

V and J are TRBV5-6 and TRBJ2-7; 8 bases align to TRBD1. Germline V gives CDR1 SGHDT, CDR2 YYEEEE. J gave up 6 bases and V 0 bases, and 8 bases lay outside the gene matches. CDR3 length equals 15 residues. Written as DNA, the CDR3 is TGTGCCAGCAGCTTGGGACTACGACAGGGGAGCGAGCAGTACTTC. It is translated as CASSLGLRQGSEQYF.

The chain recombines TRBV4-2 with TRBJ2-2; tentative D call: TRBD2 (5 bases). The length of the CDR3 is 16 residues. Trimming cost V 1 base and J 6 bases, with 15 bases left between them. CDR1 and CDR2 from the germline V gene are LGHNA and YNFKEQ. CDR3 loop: CASSQVSAARSGELFF. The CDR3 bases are TGTGCCAGCAGCCAAGTATCAGCGGCAAGGTCCGGGGAGCTGTTTTTT.

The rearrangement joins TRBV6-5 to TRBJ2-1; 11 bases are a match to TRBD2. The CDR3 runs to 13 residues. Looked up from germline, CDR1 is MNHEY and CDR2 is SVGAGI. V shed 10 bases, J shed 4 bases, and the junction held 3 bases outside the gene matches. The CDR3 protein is CATRLAGYNEQFF. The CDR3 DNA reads TGTGCCACCCGACTAGCGGGATACAATGAGCAGTTCTTC.